This T cell receptor beta chain was observed in a study of liver allograft versus peripheral blood T cells. Whole-study context: Liver transplant recipients had T cell receptor repertoires compared between transplanted liver and peripheral blood.

Germline V gene data show CDR1 as SNHLY and CDR2 as FYNNEI. The CDR3 covers 15 residues. Study results and limitations: Intragraft T cell receptor repertoires of liver allografts were reported to differ from peripheral blood repertoires.

MiXCR, run by TCRdb on the reads, gives a single entry per CDR3 protein. The sample contains roughly 4,000 distinct CDR3 sequences, around 21% of which appear only once. About this clonotype itself: Its antigen remains unknown. A much larger clone lies a single base off, so this may be a read error.

The clonotype originates from a human patient who had a liver transplant. The graft donor may have contributed some T cells. The chain joins TRBV2 to TRBJ1-1; 11 nucleotides agree with TRBD1. The CDR3, as DNA: TGTGCCAGCAGGGGGACAGGGGGTGTGATCACTGAAGCTTCCTTT. Its translation: CASRGTGGVITEASF.